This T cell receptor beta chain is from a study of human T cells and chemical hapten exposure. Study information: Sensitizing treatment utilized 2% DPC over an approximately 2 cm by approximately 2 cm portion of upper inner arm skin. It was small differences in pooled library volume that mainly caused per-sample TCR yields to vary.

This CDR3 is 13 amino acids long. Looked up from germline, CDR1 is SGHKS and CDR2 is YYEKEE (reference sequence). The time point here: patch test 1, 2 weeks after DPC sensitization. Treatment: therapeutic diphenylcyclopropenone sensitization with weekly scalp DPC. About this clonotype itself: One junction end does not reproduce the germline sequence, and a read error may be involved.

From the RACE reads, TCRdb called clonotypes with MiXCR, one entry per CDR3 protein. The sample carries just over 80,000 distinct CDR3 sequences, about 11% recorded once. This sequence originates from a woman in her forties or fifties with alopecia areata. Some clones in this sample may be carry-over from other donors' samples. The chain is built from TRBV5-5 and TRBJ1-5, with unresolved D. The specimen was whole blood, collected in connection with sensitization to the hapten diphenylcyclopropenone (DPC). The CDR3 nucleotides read TGTGCCAGCAGCTTGGATTCTAATCAGCCCCGGCATTTT. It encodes CASSLDSNQPRHF.